This TCR beta chain was observed in a study of T-cell memory formation after mild COVID-19. Trimming removed 0 bases at V and 3 bases at J, with 11 bases between. This CDR3 has 15 residues. The germline V gene has CDR1 LGHNA and CDR2 YNFKEQ. TCRdb called the 5' RACE reads again in MiXCR, with one record for every CDR3 protein. Seen here are approximately 180,000 distinct CDR3 sequences, under 20% observed once, and the top ten hold approximately 2.1%. Material: PBMCs or a T cell subset sorted from them (not recorded which). This receptor was taken from an adult woman who had mild COVID-19 (a few samples of this study predate the infection). Cell type and time point are not known. This chain uses TRBV4-2 with TRBJ1-1; D is uncertain. This CDR3 reads CASSQDPGRDTEAFF. CDR3 sequence (DNA): TGTGCCAGCAGCCAAGATCCGGGAAGGGACACTGAAGCTTTCTTT.